Described below is a single TCR beta chain sequence and its context. Its specificity is not known. Trimming took 2 bases from V and 1 from J; bases not matched to a gene: 3. The CDR3 contains 15 residues. Germline assignment: CDR1 SGHVS and CDR2 FNYEAQ. This sample was taken from a study of lymphopenia after photon versus proton radiotherapy. General study points: Better survival with proton therapy was suggested as possible, not demonstrated. Relative stability marked proton patients; photon patients lost diversity and naive cells. After lymphocyte nadir, photon-treated repertoires showed oligoclonal expansion, especially CD8+ Temra.

TCRdb's copy holds only in-frame clones and misses some; the assay was immunoSEQ multiplex PCR. The sample holds 25,000 to 40,000 clones, 84% seen once. Sequenced here: peripheral blood, sampled from a patient treated with proton-based radiotherapy. The chain has TRBV7-6 and TRBJ2-5; 8 bases line up with TRBD2. The TCR was taken from a woman aged 65 to 85 with pancreatic cancer. The CDR3 sequence is CASSLLAGGQETQYF. As DNA, the CDR3 is TGTGCCAGCAGCTTATTGGCGGGAGGCCAAGAGACCCAGTACTTC.